What follows is one TCR beta chain and its context. Its antigen is as yet unknown. The sample is drawn from a study of lymphopenia after photon versus proton radiotherapy. V dropped 2 bases and J dropped 0; count of bases not matched to a gene: 3. Germline CDR1 MNHEY, CDR2 SMNVEV (reference sequence). The CDR3 has 16 residues. Study-level points and caveats: Authors raise, but do not show, better survival with proton therapy. After lymphocyte nadir, photon-treated repertoires showed oligoclonal expansion, especially CD8+ Temra. Post-nadir TCR diversity decline inversely tracked overall survival among those who died.

Assay used: immunoSEQ multiplex PCR; TCRdb lists only in-frame clones, some missing. Of approximately 170,000 clones in the sample, around nine tenths were seen once. The source of this sequence is a man aged 50 to 60 with gastric cancer. V usage is TRBV27 and J usage is TRBJ2-7, with 11 positions matching TRBD2. The specimen was peripheral blood, collected from a patient treated with photon-based radiotherapy. The CDR3 nucleotides read TGTGCCAGCAGTTTAAAGGGACTAGCGGACTCCTACGAGCAGTACTTC. Its protein product is CASSLKGLADSYEQYF.